This TCR beta chain comes out of a study of blood T cell repertoires in COVID-19. As for the study in general: Acute and convalescent COVID-19 specimens originated in the United States, Italy and Spain. The analysed material was cDNA or gDNA that came from T cells, B-cell-depleted T cells, or PBMCs.

Original processing notes: From reference gene primer amplification, estimates of nucleated cell counts were derived. Using immunoSEQ multiplex PCR, the repertoire was profiled, and TCRdb retains in-frame clones only, with some absent. V and J calls and clone size follow that table, whereas D and trimming were derived from the DNA. The sample includes 300,000 or so clones, around 86% of them seen just once. Germline V CDR1 and CDR2: SGDLS, YYNGEE. The V and J ends lost 4 bases and 2 bases, in that order; junction bases with no gene match: 5. CDR3 length: 14 amino acids. The source material was peripheral blood. The receptor comes from a man aged 50 to 59 with active or convalescent COVID-19. This rearrangement joins TRBV9 to TRBJ1-2; TRBD1 matches at 7 bases. The CDR3 is CASSIGQANYGYTF. DNA for the CDR3: TGTGCCAGCAGCATCGGACAGGCGAACTATGGCTACACCTTC.